The present T cell receptor (beta chain) was sequenced within a study of cytomegalovirus exposure and HLA in healthy donors. The V gene's germline CDR1 is MNHNS and CDR2 SASEGT. The CDR3 length is 15 residues. Trimming at V came to 5 bases and at J to 6 bases, leaving 7 bases not matched to a gene. The PCR used 60 Vbeta and 13 Jbeta primers. Here immunoSEQ multiplex PCR was the method, and the copy in TCRdb shows in-frame clones only, minus some. The repertoire holds approximately 200,000 clones, with approximately 84% as singletons. Worth noting for this clone: Its antigen is still unknown.

Whole-study findings and limits: Generally TCR sequences proved uncommon, though certain public TCRs appeared in numerous donors.

This chain connects TRBV6-1 to TRBJ1-6, with 7 bases identical to TRBD1. Sequenced sample: PBMCs. The TCR comes from a boy between 10 and 17 years old in good health and CMV-seronegative. The CDR3: CASSPGGTVNSPLHF. CDR3 bases: TGTGCCAGCAGTCCAGGTGGGACAGTTAATTCACCCCTCCACTTT.